The source of this T cell receptor (beta chain) is a study of metastatic and nonmetastatic thyroid tumors. Study overall: Patients with malignant and benign thyroid disease provided blood and tumor or nodule tissue, whose repertoires were compared. General observations from the study: Benign nodules reportedly had significantly lower TCR beta diversity than malignant thyroid tumors in blood and tumor.

CDR1 is SGDLS, CDR2 YYNGEE, per germline. CDR3 length: 17 residues. V lost 1 base to trimming and J lost 5 bases, with 20 bases between them. None of the patients had undergone any treatment ahead of thyroid surgery. A note on this clone: What it binds is unknown.

In the authors' methods: A classifier for distant metastasis in papillary thyroid cancer was constructed using CDR3 differences observed across clinicopathological groups. From the PCR reads, TCRdb re-called clones with MiXCR. These V and J calls originate from TCRdb's pipeline instead of the authors' own analysis. This table holds over 7,000 clones, roughly 14% found once. This sequence was found in a female donor with papillary thyroid cancer or a benign thyroid nodule (not recorded which). Some clones in this sample may be carry-over from other donors' samples. The sample consisted of blood. The V call is TRBV9, the J call TRBJ2-3; D perhaps matches TRBD2 (5 bases). The DNA for the CDR3 is TGTGCCAGCAGCGTATGGCTCCTAGCTGGAGAGAGAGATACGCAGTATTTT. It specifies CASSVWLLAGERDTQYF.